This record looks at one T cell receptor (beta chain) sequence and its context. These data belong to a study of blood T cell repertoires in COVID-19. Study-wide background: The origin of the acute and convalescent COVID-19 samples was the United States, Italy and Spain.

Only in-frame clones appear in the TCRdb table, and some are missing; sequencing was by immunoSEQ multiplex PCR. The sample has about 250,000 clones, about 82% seen once. The CDR3 loop spans 13 amino acids. Germline V gene lookup returns CDR1 MNHEY and CDR2 SVGAGI. V was cut by 4 bases and J by 7 bases, with 10 bases left in between. The sequence derives from a woman at least 80 years old with COVID-19, enrolled during active disease. The chain combines TRBV6-5 with TRBJ1-4; D unclear. Material for sequencing was peripheral blood. In DNA form, the CDR3 reads TGTGCCAGCAGTTTGAGTTACGGTGAAAAACTGTTTTTT. Residues: CASSLSYGEKLFF.